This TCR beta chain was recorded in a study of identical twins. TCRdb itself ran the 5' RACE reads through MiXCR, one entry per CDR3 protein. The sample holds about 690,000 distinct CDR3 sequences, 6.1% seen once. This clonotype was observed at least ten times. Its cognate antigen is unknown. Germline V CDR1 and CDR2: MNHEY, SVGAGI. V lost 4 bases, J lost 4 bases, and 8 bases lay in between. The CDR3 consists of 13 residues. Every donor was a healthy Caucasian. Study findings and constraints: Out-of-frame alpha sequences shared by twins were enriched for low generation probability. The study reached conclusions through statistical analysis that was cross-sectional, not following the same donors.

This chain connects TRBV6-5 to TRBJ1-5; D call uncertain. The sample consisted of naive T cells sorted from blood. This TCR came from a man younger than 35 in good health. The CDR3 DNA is TGTGCCAGCAGTTCTCAGAGAAATCAGCCCCAGCATTTT. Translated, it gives CASSSQRNQPQHF.